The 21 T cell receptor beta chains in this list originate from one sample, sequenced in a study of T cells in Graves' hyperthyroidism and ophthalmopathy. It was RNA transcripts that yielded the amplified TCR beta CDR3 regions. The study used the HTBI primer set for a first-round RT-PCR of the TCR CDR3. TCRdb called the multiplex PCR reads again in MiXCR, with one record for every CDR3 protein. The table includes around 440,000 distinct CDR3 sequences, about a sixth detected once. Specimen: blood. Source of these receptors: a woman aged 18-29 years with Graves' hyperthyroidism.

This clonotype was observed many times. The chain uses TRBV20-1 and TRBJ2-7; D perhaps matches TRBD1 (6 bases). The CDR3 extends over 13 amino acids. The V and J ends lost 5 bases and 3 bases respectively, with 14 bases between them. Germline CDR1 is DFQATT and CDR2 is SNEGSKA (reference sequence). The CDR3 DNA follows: TGCAGTGCTCGCAGACAGGAGGACTACGAGCAGTACTTC. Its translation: CSARRQEDYEQYF.

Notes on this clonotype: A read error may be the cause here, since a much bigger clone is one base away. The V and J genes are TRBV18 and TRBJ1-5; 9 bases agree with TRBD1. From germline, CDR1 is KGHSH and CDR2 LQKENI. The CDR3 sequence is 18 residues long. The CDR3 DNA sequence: TGTGCCGGCTCAGCCGAATACAGGGGGCGCGGATCCAATCAGCCCCAGCATTTT. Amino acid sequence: CAGSAEYRGRGSNQPQHF.

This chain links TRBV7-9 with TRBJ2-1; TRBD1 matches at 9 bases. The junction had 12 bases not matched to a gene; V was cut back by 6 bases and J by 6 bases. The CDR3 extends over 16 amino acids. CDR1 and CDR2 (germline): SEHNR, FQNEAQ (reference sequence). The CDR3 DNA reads TGTGCCAGCAGTTTGACAGGGGGAACCCTCTTCAATGAGCAGTTCTTC. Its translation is CASSLTGGTLFNEQFF.

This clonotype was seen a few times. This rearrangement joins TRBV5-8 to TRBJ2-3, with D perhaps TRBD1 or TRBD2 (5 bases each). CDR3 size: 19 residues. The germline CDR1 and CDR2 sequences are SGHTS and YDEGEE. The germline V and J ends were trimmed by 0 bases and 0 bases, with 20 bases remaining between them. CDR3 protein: CASSLVSGPASSSTDTQYF. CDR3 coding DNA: TGTGCCAGCAGCTTGGTATCGGGGCCAGCCTCCTCTAGCACAGATACGCAGTATTTT.

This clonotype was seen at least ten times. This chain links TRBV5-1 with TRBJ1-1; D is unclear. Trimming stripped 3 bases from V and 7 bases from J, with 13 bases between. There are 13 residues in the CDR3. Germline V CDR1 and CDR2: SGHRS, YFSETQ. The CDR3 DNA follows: TGCGCCAGCAGCTGGAATAAGGAAGGTGAAGCTTTCTTT. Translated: CASSWNKEGEAFF.

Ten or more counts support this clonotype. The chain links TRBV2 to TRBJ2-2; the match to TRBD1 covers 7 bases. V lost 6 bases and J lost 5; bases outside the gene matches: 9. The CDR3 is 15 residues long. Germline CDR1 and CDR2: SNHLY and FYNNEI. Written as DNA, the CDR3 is TGTGCCAGCAGACAGACAGGGCAGGGGACCGGGGAGCTGTTTTTT. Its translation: CASRQTGQGTGELFF. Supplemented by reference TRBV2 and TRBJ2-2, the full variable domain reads EPEVTQTPSHQVTQMGQEVILRCVPISNHLYFYWYRQILGQKVEFLVSFYNNEISEKSEIFDDQFSVERPDGSNFTLKIRSTKLEDSAMYFCASRQTGQGTGELFFGEGSRLTVL.

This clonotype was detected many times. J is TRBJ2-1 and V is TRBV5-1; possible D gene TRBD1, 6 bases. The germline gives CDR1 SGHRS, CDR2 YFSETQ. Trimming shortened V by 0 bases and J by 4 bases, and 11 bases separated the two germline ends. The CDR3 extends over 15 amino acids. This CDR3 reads CASSLVSGEYNEQFF. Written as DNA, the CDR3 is TGCGCCAGCAGCTTGGTGTCAGGGGAGTACAATGAGCAGTTCTTC.

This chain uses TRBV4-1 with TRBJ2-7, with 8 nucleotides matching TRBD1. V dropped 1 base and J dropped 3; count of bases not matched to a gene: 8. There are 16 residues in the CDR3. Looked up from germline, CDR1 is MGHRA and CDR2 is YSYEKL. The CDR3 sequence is CASSQASAGTGYEQYF. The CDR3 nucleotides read TGCGCCAGCAGCCAAGCGTCCGCCGGGACAGGCTACGAGCAGTACTTC.

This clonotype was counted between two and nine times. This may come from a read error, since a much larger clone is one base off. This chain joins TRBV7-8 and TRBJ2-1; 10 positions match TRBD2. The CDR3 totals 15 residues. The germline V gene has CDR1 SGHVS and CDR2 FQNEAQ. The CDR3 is CTSSSSGRVYNEQFF. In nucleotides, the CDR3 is TGTACCAGCAGCTCTAGCGGGAGAGTTTACAATGAGCAGTTCTTC.

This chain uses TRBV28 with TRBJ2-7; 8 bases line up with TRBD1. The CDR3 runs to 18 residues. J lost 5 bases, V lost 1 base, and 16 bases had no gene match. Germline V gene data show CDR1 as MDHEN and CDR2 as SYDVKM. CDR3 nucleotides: TGTGCCAGCAGTTTATATCTCGGGGACAGGTGGTTGGGCCACGAGCAGTACTTC. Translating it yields CASSLYLGDRWLGHEQYF.

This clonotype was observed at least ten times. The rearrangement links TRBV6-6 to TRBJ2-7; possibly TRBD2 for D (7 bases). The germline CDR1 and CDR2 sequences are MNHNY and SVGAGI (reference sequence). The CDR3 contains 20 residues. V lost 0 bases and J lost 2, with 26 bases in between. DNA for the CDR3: TGTGCCAGCAGTTACTCGCCCCCCCAATCCGGGGGGCCACCACCCTACGAGCAGTACTTC. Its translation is CASSYSPPQSGGPPPYEQYF.

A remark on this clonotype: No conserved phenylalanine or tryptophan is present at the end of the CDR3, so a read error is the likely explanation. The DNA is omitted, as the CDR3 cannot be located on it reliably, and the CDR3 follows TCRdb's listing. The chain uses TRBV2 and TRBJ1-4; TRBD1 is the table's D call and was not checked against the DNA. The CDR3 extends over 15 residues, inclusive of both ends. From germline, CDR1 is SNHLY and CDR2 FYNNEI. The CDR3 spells CASSGQGATNEKLSL.

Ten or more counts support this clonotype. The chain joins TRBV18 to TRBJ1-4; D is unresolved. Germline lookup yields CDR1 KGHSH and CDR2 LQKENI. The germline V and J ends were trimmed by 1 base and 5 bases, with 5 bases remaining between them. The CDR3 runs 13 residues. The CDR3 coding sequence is TGTGCCAGCTCACCACTAGAAAATGAAAAACTGTTTTTT. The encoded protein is CASSPLENEKLFF.

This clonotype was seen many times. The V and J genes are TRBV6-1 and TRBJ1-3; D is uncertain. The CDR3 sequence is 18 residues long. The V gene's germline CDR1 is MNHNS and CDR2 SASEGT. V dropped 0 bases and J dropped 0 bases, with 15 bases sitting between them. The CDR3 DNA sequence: TGTGCCAGCAGTGAAGCGCTTGGTCAGCCGAGCTCTGGAAACACCATATATTTT. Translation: CASSEALGQPSSGNTIYF.

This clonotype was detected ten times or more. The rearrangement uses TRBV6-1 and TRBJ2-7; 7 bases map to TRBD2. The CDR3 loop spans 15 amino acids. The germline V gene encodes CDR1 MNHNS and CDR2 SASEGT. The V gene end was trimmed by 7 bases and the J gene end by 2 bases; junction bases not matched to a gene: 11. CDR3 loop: CASIPMERGPYEQYF. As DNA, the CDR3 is TGTGCCAGCATCCCCATGGAGCGGGGACCCTACGAGCAGTACTTC.

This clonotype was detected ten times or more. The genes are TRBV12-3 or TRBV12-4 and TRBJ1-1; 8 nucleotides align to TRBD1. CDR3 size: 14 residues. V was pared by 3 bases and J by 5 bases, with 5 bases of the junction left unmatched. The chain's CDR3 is CASSFGRGRTEAFF. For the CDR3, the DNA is TGTGCCAGCAGTTTCGGCAGGGGGCGAACTGAAGCTTTCTTT.

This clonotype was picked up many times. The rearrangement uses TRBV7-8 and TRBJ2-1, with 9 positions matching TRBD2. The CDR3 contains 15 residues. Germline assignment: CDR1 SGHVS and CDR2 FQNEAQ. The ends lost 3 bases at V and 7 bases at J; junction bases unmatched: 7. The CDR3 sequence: CASSLGGGARNEQFF. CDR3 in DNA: TGTGCCAGCAGCTTGGGCGGGGGGGCTAGGAATGAGCAGTTCTTC.

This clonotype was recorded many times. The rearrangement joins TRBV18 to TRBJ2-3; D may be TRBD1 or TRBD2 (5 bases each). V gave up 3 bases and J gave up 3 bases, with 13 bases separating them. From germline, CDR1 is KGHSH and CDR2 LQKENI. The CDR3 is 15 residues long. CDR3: CASSPIGTVTDTQYF. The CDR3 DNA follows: TGTGCCAGCTCACCGATCGGGACGGTGACAGATACGCAGTATTTT.

The CDR3 DNA follows: TGTGCCAGCAGCTTGGCGTCAGGGGCCCACTATGGCTACACCTTC. It is translated as CASSLASGAHYGYTF. The rearrangement joins TRBV5-6 to TRBJ1-2; D might be TRBD1 (6 bases). From germline, CDR1 is SGHDT and CDR2 YYEEEE. The V end was cut by 0 bases, the J end by 3 bases, with 12 bases between. This CDR3 region has 15 residues.

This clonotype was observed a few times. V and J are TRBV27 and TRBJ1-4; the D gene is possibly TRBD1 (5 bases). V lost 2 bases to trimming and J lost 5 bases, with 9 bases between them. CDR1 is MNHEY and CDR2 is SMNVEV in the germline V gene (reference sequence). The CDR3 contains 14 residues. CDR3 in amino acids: CASSLSRVNEKLFF. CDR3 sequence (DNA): TGTGCCAGCAGTTTAAGCAGGGTAAATGAAAAACTGTTTTTT. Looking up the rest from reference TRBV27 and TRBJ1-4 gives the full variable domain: EAQVTQNPRYLITVTGKKLTVTCSQNMNHEYMSWYRQDPGLGLRQIYYSMNVEVTDKGDVPEGYKVSRKEKRNFPLILESPSPNQTSLYFCASSLSRVNEKLFFGSGTQLSVL.

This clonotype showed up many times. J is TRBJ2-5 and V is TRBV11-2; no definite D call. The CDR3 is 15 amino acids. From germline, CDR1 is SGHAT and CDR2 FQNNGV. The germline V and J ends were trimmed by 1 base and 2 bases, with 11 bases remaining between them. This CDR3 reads CASSLVPGYQETQYF. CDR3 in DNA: TGTGCCAGCAGCTTAGTGCCAGGCTATCAAGAGACCCAGTACTTC.